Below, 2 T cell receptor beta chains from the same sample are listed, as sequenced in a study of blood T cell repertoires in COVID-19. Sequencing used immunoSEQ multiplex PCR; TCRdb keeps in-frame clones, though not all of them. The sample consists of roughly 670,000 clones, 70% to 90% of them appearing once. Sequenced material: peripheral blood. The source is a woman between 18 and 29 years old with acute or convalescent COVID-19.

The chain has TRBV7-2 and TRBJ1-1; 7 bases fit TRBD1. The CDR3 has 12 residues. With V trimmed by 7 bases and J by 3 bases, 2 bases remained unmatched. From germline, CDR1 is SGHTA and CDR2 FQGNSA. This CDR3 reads CASKGAYTEAFF. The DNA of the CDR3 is TGTGCCAGCAAGGGGGCGTACACTGAAGCTTTCTTT.

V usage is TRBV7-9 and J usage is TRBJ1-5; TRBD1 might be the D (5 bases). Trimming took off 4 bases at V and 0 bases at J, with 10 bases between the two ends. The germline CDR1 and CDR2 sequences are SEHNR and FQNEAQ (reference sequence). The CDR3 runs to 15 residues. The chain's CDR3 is CASSSSTASNQPQHF. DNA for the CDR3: TGTGCCAGCAGCTCTTCGACAGCTAGCAATCAGCCCCAGCATTTT.